These T cell receptor beta chains were read from a single sample in a study of shared clonotypes between healthy human individuals. This table comes from immunoSEQ multiplex PCR, and its TCRdb copy is limited to in-frame clones, with some not included. The table has about 600,000 clones, 95% to 98% seen once; the top ten hold 0.057%. Sequencing was carried out using naive CD4+ T cells sorted from blood. Every receptor here comes from a woman in her twenties or thirties in good health. CDR3s include the opening cysteine and the closing phenylalanine or tryptophan.

J gene | V gene | CDR3 protein
TRBJ2-3 | TRBV7-6 | CASSPGTSTDTQYF
TRBJ2-1 | TRBV11-2 | CASSLEAGSSYNEQFF
TRBJ2-6 | TRBV28 | CASSSQTGGTSGANVLTF
TRBJ2-4 | TRBV7-8 | CASSASYRGPGNIQYF
TRBJ2-1 | TRBV19 | CASSSSGSSYNEQFF
TRBJ2-2 | TRBV19 | CASSIDPRRWNTGELFF
TRBJ2-1 | TRBV5-4 | CASRRLADDYNEQFF
TRBJ2-1 | TRBV2 | CAGTADSLPYNEQFF
TRBJ1-5 | TRBV28 | CASRQNQPQHF
NA | TRBV5-1 | CASSLTGNAWDGEQYF